One and the same sample provided the 21 T cell receptor beta chains below, sequenced in a study of OX40 agonist ivuxolimab in advanced cancers. Receptors were amplified or captured by the immunoSEQ multiplex PCR assay. TCRdb mirrors the immuneACCESS table, restricted to in-frame sequences. Some clones are absent from its copies; in checked studies, under half trace to an unresolved V gene, and the reason for the others is unknown. The sample has over 75,000 clones on record, roughly 93% of them singletons. The ten largest make up 0.33% of the sample. Source: CD4+ or CD8+ T cells sorted from blood, taken in a trial of the OX40 agonist ivuxolimab. These receptors were collected from an adult with an advanced solid tumor such as melanoma, head and neck, liver or kidney cancer.

Only one count was recorded for this clone. The J gene is TRBJ2-7, the V gene TRBV7-9; 7 bases are a match to TRBD2. V lost 5 bases and J lost 4; bases outside the gene matches: 14. Germline CDR1 and CDR2: SEHNR and FQNEAQ (reference sequence). The CDR3 is 16 residues long. The CDR3 nucleotides read TGTGCCAGCAGCGAGTTCAGGGACTACACACCATACGAGCAGTACTTC. The encoded protein is CASSEFRDYTPYEQYF.

V and J are TRBV28 and TRBJ1-5; 8 bases line up with TRBD1. The CDR3 consists of 17 residues. Germline CDR1 reads MDHEN; CDR2 reads SYDVKM. After removal of 9 bases from V and 5 bases from J, the junction contained 18 bases not matched to a gene. The CDR3: CARIFRDRFSPDQPQHF. The CDR3 DNA is TGTGCCAGGATATTCCGGGACAGGTTCTCCCCCGATCAGCCCCAGCATTTT.

CDR3 sequence (DNA): TGCGCCAGCAGCCAAGATGCCAGCAATGAGCAGTTCTTC. Translation: CASSQDASNEQFF. The chain carries TRBV4-1 and TRBJ2-1; D not resolved. V lost 0 bases and J 6 bases, leaving 6 bases between the germline ends. This CDR3 comprises 13 residues. CDR1 MGHRA and CDR2 YSYEKL come from the germline V gene.

The chain joins TRBV11-2 to TRBJ2-7; a possible D gene is TRBD1 (6 bases). CDR1 is SGHAT, CDR2 FQNNGV, per germline. Trimming took 5 bases from V and 7 from J, leaving 21 bases between them. The CDR3 covers 15 residues. The CDR3 spells CASSQQGHPTGEQYF. In DNA form, the CDR3 reads TGTGCCAGCAGCCAACAGGGCCACCCAACGGGTGAGCAGTACTTC.

The chain joins TRBV6-5 to TRBJ1-5; 10 nucleotides align to TRBD1. The CDR3 contains 14 residues. Per the germline V gene, CDR1 is MNHEY and CDR2 is SVGAGI. V lost 5 bases and J lost 6; bases outside the gene matches: 4. CDR3 coding DNA: TGTGCCAGCAGTCGACAGGGGGCAGGTCAGCCCCAGCATTTT. Translating gives CASSRQGAGQPQHF.

The genes are TRBV18 and TRBJ2-1; 8 bases fit TRBD1. CDR1 and CDR2 (germline): KGHSH, LQKENI. After removal of 6 bases from V and 9 bases from J, the junction contained 13 bases not matched to a gene. This CDR3 is 15 amino acids long. The CDR3 is CASSPTGVNGFEQFF. The CDR3 region has the DNA TGTGCCAGCTCCCCGACAGGGGTGAACGGGTTTGAGCAGTTCTTC. The full variable domain, in which reference TRBV18 and TRBJ2-1 provide the parts outside the CDR3, is NAGVMQNPRHLVRRRGQEARLRCSPMKGHSHVYWYRQLPEEGLKFMVYLQKENIIDESGMPKERFSAEFPKEGPSILRIQQVVRGDSAAYFCASSPTGVNGFEQFFGPGTRLTVL.

This sequence joins TRBV27 and TRBJ2-3, with D unresolved. Germline CDR1 is MNHEY and CDR2 is SMNVEV (reference sequence). Trimming removed 4 bases from V and 0 bases from J, with 14 bases in between. The CDR3 is 16 amino acids. The CDR3 DNA follows: TGTGCCAGCAGTTCGAACAGCATACCCAGCACAGATACGCAGTATTTT. This sequence encodes CASSSNSIPSTDTQYF.

The chain combines TRBV15 with TRBJ2-7, with 7 bases identical to TRBD2. V gave up 1 base and J gave up 6 bases; unmatched junction bases: 15. This CDR3 spans 17 amino acids. Germline V lookup: CDR1 LNHNV, CDR2 YYDKDF (reference sequence). Here the CDR3 DNA reads TGTGCCACCAGCAGAGGTACCCCTAGCGGTCTAGGGAGCGAGCAGTACTTC. Protein sequence: CATSRGTPSGLGSEQYF.

The genes are TRBV11-3 and TRBJ2-2; D is uncertain. Trimming left V 3 bases short and J 8 bases short, with 10 bases between. The CDR3 consists of 13 residues. The V gene's germline CDR1 is SGHNT and CDR2 YENEEA. CDR3 in DNA: TGTGCCAGCAGCTTGACCACTATGGGGGAGCTGTTTTTT. Translation gives CASSLTTMGELFF. Complete variable domain (other parts from reference TRBV11-3 and TRBJ2-2): EAGVVQSPRYKIIEKKQPVAFWCNPISGHNTLYWYLQNLGQGPELLIRYENEEAVDDSQLPKDRFSAERLKGVDSTLKIQPAELGDSAVYLCASSLTTMGELFFGEGSRLTVL.

The sample holds one count of this clone. This CDR3 reads CASSTVPGWGMTEAFF. The CDR3 DNA follows: TGTGCCAGCAGCACAGTACCAGGATGGGGGATGACTGAAGCTTTCTTT. The chain recombines TRBV5-4 with TRBJ1-1; a weak D match, TRBD1 (5 bases). This CDR3 has 16 amino acids. The germline gives CDR1 SGHNT, CDR2 YYREEE (reference sequence). The V end lost 4 bases, the J end lost 5 bases, and 21 bases lay between the germline ends.

CDR3 in amino acids: CASSRTGLGYTF. The CDR3 region has the DNA TGTGCCAGCAGCCGGACAGGTTTGGGCTACACCTTC. V is TRBV7-9 and J is TRBJ1-2; TRBD1 matches 7 bases. The J segment lost 8 bases and the V segment lost 5 bases, leaving 5 bases of the junction unmatched. The CDR3 covers 12 residues. CDR1 and CDR2 from the germline V gene are SEHNR and FQNEAQ (reference sequence).

The V gene is TRBV27, the J gene TRBJ2-1; maybe TRBD1 (5 bases). CDR3 length: 12 amino acids. Germline CDR1 reads MNHEY; CDR2 reads SMNVEV (reference sequence). The V gene lost 5 bases and the J gene lost 12 bases, with 14 bases spanning the gap. In nucleotides, the CDR3 is TGTGCCAGCAGTAACCCCGATAGGGGGCAGTTCTTC. It yields the protein CASSNPDRGQFF.

The gene calls are TRBV28 and TRBJ1-5, with 7 bases that match TRBD1. Per germline, CDR1 MDHEN and CDR2 SYDVKM. V was pared by 6 bases and J by 5 bases, with 4 bases of the junction left unmatched. This CDR3 has 13 amino acids. The CDR3 loop reads CASRSTGDQPQHF. CDR3 nucleotides: TGTGCCAGCAGGTCAACAGGGGATCAGCCCCAGCATTTT. The whole variable domain, filled in from reference TRBV28 and TRBJ1-5, reads DVKVTQSSRYLVKRTGEKVFLECVQDMDHENMFWYRQDPGLGLRLIYFSYDVKMKEKGDIPEGYSVSREKKERFSLILESASTNQTSMYLCASRSTGDQPQHFGDGTRLSIL.

In this sample, this clone turned up once. The V and J genes are TRBV28 and TRBJ1-5, with a possible D match to TRBD1 (6 bases). CDR1 MDHEN and CDR2 SYDVKM come from the germline V gene. The CDR3 spans 15 residues. V was shortened by 6 bases and J by 1 base, with 13 bases between the two germline ends. DNA for the CDR3: TGTGCCAGCAGATCCGGGGGCGTGAGCAATCAGCCCCAGCATTTT. Amino acid sequence: CASRSGGVSNQPQHF.

CDR3 protein: CASSSKAGNTIYF. Here the CDR3 DNA reads TGTGCCAGCAGCTCCAAAGCCGGAAACACCATATATTTT. V is TRBV7-3 and J is TRBJ1-3; D is ambiguous. Trimming removed 4 bases from V and 4 bases from J, with 8 bases in between. This CDR3 has 13 amino acids. Germline values: CDR1 SGHTA, CDR2 FQGTGA.

The chain joins TRBV28 to TRBJ1-2; D is perhaps TRBD1 (5 bases). CDR1 is MDHEN and CDR2 is SYDVKM in the germline V gene. The CDR3 has 15 residues. Trimming left V 5 bases short and J 1 base short, with 14 bases between. CDR3 DNA sequence: TGTGCCAGCAGTCCAGAGGGCCAGGGTAACTATGGCTACACCTTC. Its translation is CASSPEGQGNYGYTF.

The chain couples TRBV7-6 to TRBJ2-5; D gene unclear. This CDR3 is 13 amino acids long. V lost 1 base and J 5 bases, leaving 8 bases between the germline ends. Per the germline V gene, CDR1 is SGHVS and CDR2 is FNYEAQ. The CDR3 coding sequence is TGTGCCAGCAGCTTAGGGGTTGGGGAGACCCAGTACTTC. Amino acid sequence: CASSLGVGETQYF.

As for this clone: The sample carries other DNA sequences with the same CDR3. V gene TRBV27 combines with J gene TRBJ2-7; possibly TRBD2 for D (6 bases). The CDR3 has 13 residues. V was clipped by 2 bases and J by 3 bases, with 8 bases between them. CDR1 MNHEY and CDR2 SMNVEV come from the germline V gene (reference sequence). The CDR3 nucleotides are TGTGCCAGCAGTTTAGGGCGGGGCTACGAGCAGTACTTC. Amino acid sequence: CASSLGRGYEQYF.

The chain is built from TRBV9 and TRBJ2-1, with TRBD2 matching 10 bases. V was clipped by 4 bases and J by 2 bases; unmatched bases: 3. Germline-derived CDR1 and CDR2 are SGDLS and YYNGEE. This CDR3 is 15 amino acids long. DNA of the CDR3: TGTGCCAGCAGCAACAGCGGGAGGGCCTACAATGAGCAGTTCTTC. This gives the protein CASSNSGRAYNEQFF.

This chain joins TRBV27 and TRBJ2-6, with 7 bases matching TRBD1. The J segment lost 1 base and the V segment lost 3 bases, leaving 6 bases of the junction unmatched. Germline V gene data show CDR1 as MNHEY and CDR2 as SMNVEV (reference sequence). The CDR3 has 17 residues. The CDR3 here is CASSFRQGLSGANVLTF. The CDR3 region has the DNA TGTGCCAGCAGTTTTAGACAGGGTTTATCTGGGGCCAACGTCCTGACTTTC.

The chain employs TRBV27 and TRBJ1-5; 12 bases line up with TRBD1. The CDR3 has 18 residues. Trimming cost V 4 bases and J 6 bases; bases outside gene matches: 13. Germline lookup yields CDR1 MNHEY and CDR2 SMNVEV (reference sequence). The CDR3 sequence: CASSSERDRGPGGQPQHF. CDR3 nucleotide sequence: TGTGCCAGCAGTTCTGAACGGGACAGGGGGCCCGGGGGTCAGCCCCAGCATTTT.